This T cell receptor beta chain was recorded in a study of memory CD4+ T cells and cytomegalovirus serostatus. General study points: Suggested: most of the CMV-linked TCR signature lies in CD4+ memory cells. CMV serostatus prediction reached median AUC about 0.96, or 0.93 with US-trained model.

Germline values: CDR1 SGHAT, CDR2 FQNNGV. V was pared by 5 bases and J by 3 bases, with 2 bases of the junction left unmatched. The CDR3 sequence is 13 residues long. Single viable CD3+CD4+CD8-CD45RO+ cells were sorted as the memory CD4+ T cells. Total CD4+ T cells were enriched by CD4 positive selection. Libraries were prepared by immunoSEQ multiplex PCR; TCRdb keeps only in-frame clonotypes and omits some of them. The sample has about 25,000 clones; roughly 80% are singletons. This clone was recorded a few times. Its cognate antigen is unknown. The clonotype was recovered from an adult in good health and CMV-seronegative. The sequenced sample was memory CD4+ T cells from blood. This sequence joins TRBV11-2 and TRBJ1-2, with 8 bases lining up with TRBD1. The CDR3 nucleotides read TGTGCCAGCAGCCCGGGACAGGACTATGGCTACACCTTC. It translates to CASSPGQDYGYTF.